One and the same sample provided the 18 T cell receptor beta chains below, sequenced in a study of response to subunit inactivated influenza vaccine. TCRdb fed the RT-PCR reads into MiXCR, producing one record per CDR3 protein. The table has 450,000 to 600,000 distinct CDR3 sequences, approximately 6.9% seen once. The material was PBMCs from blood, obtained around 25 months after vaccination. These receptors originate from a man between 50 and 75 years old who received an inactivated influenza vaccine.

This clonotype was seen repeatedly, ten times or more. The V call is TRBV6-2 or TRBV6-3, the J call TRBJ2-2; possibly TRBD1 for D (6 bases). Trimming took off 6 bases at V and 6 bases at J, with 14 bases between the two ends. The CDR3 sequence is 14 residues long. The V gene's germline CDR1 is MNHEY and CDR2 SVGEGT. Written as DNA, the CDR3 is TGTGCCAGCAGCAACCCAGACAGGCCCGGGGAGCTGTTTTTT. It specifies CASSNPDRPGELFF.

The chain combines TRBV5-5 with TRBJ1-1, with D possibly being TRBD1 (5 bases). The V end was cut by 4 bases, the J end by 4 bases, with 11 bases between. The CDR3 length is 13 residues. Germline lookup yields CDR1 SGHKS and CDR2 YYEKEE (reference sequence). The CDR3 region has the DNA TGTGCCAGCAGCAGATGGGGACCCACTGAAGCTTTCTTT. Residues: CASSRWGPTEAFF.

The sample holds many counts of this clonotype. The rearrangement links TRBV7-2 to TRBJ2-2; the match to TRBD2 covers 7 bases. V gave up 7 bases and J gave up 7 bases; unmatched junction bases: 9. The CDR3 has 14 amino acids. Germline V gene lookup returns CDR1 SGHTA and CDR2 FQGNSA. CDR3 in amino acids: CASTRLASGGELFF. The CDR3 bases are TGTGCCAGCACCCGACTAGCTTCCGGCGGGGAGCTGTTTTTT.

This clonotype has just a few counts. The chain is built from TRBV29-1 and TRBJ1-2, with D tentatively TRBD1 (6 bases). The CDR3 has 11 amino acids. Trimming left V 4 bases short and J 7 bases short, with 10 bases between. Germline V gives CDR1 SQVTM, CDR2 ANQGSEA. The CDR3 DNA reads TGCAGCGTTGGGAGGGGGGCTGGCTACACCTTC. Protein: CSVGRGAGYTF. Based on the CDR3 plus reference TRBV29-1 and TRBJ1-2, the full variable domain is SAVISQKPSRDICQRGTSLTIQCQVDSQVTMMFWYRQQPGQSLTLIATANQGSEATYESGFVIDKFPISRPNLTFSTLTVSNMSPEDSSIYLCSVGRGAGYTFGSGTRLTVV.

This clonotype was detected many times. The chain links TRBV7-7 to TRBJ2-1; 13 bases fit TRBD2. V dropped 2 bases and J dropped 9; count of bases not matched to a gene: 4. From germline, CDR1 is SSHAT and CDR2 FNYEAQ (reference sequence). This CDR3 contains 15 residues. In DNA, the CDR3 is TGTGCCAGCAGCTTAACTAGCGGGAGGGCCTCTGAGCAGTTCTTC. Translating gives CASSLTSGRASEQFF.

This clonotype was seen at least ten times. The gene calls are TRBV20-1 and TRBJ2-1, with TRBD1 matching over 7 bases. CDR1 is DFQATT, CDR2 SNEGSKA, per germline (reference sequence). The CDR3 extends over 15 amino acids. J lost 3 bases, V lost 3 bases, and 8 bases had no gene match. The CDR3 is CSASRTGRVYNEQFF. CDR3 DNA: TGCAGTGCTAGCCGGACAGGACGAGTCTACAATGAGCAGTTCTTC.

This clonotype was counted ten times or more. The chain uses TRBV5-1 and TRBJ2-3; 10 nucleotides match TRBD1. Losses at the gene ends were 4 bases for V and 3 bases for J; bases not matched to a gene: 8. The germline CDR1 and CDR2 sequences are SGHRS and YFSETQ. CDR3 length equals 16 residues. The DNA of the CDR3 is TGCGCCAGCAGCAGGACAGGGGGTTTCGGGACAGATACGCAGTATTTT. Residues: CASSRTGGFGTDTQYF.

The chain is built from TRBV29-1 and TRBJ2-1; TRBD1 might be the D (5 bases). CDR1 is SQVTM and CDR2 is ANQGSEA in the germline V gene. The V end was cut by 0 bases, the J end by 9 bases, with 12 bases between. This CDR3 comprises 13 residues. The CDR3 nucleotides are TGCAGCGTTGAAGATCTTAGCCAGGGTGAGCAGTTCTTC. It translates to CSVEDLSQGEQFF.

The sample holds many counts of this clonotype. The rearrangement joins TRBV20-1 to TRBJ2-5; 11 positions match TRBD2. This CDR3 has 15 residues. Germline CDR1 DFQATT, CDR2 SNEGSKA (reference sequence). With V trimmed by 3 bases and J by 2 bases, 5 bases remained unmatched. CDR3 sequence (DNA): TGCAGTGCTAGCAGACTAGCGGGGCTACAAGAGACCCAGTACTTC. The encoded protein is CSASRLAGLQETQYF.

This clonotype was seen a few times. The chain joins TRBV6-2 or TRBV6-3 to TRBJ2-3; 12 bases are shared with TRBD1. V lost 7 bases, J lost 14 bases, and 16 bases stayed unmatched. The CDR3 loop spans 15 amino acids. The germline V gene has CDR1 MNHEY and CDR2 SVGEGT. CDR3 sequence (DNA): TGTGCCAGCAAGGACCGGGACAGGGGGCTTTATTTCCTGTATTTT. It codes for CASKDRDRGLYFLYF.

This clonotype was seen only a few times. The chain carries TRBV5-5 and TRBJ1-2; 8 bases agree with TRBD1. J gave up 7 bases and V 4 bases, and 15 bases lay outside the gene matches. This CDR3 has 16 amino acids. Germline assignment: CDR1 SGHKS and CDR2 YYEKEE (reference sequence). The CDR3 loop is CASSLREPGQAPGYTF. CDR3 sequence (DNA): TGTGCCAGCAGCCTGAGGGAACCGGGACAGGCTCCTGGCTACACCTTC.

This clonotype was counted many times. The CDR3 loop is CSARSGPRQETQYF. In DNA form, the CDR3 reads TGCAGTGCCCGAAGCGGGCCTAGGCAAGAGACCCAGTACTTC. The J gene is TRBJ2-5, the V gene TRBV20-1; D is possibly TRBD2 (6 bases). The V gene lost 6 bases and the J gene lost 2 bases, with 16 bases spanning the gap. Germline loops: CDR1 DFQATT, CDR2 SNEGSKA (reference sequence). The CDR3 length is 14 residues.

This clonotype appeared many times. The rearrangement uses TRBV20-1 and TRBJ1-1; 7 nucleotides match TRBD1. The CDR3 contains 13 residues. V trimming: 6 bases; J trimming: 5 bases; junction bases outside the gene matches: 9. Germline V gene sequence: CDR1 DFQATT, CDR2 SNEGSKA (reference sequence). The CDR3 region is CSAGTATRTEAFF. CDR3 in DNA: TGCAGTGCCGGGACAGCGACAAGAACTGAAGCTTTCTTT.

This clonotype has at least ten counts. CDR3: CASIAGDRYMNTEAFF. DNA for the CDR3: TGCGCCAGCATAGCCGGGGACAGGTACATGAACACTGAAGCTTTCTTT. The genes are TRBV10-2 and TRBJ1-1, with 8 nucleotides matching TRBD1. The CDR3 consists of 16 residues. The ends lost 7 bases at V and 0 bases at J; junction bases unmatched: 10. Germline CDR1 reads WSHSY; CDR2 reads SAAADI.

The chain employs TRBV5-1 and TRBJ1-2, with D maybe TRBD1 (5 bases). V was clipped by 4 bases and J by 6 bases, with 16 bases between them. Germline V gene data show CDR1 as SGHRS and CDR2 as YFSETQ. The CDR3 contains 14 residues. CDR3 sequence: CASSLDGRADGYTF. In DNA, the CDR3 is TGCGCCAGCAGCCTTGATGGCAGGGCGGATGGCTACACCTTC.

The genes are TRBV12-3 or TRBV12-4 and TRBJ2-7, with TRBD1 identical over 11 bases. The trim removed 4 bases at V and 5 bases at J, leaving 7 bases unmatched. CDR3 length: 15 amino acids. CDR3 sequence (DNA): TGTGCCAGCAGTTCCCGGGACAGGGGGTACAACGAGCAGTACTTC. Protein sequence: CASSSRDRGYNEQYF.

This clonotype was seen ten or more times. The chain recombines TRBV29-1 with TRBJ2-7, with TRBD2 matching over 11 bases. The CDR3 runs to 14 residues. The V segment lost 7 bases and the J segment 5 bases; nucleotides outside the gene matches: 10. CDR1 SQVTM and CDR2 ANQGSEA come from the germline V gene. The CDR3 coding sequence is TGCAGCGCTGTGTTACTAGCGGGAGTCAACGAGCAGTACTTC. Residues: CSAVLLAGVNEQYF.

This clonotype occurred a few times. This chain's CDR3 is CASSQLGGRSSEQYF. CDR3 nucleotide sequence: TGTGCCAGCAGCCAATTGGGCGGGAGAAGTAGCGAGCAGTACTTC. The chain recombines TRBV3-1 with TRBJ2-7, with 7 bases identical to TRBD2. The germline gives CDR1 LGHDT, CDR2 YNNKEL (reference sequence). The CDR3 spans 15 residues. The V gene end was trimmed by 2 bases and the J gene end by 6 bases; junction bases not matched to a gene: 10.